The 31 T cell receptor beta chains below were found in one sample sequenced in a study of blood T cell repertoires in COVID-19. Measured with immunoSEQ multiplex PCR; TCRdb has only the in-frame clones, and not every one. Among some 52,000 clones, 85% to 90% were seen once, and the ten largest hold around 5%. Sequencing used peripheral blood. These receptors came from a man in his sixties with active COVID-19.

The genes are TRBV5-4 and TRBJ2-1; the D is unclear. CDR1 is SGHNT, CDR2 YYREEE, per germline (reference sequence). The CDR3 is made up of 14 amino acids. V was cut by 1 base and J by 5 bases, with 10 bases left in between. CDR3 sequence reads: CASSLILAHNEQFF. The CDR3 DNA follows: TGTGCCAGCAGCTTGATCTTAGCCCACAATGAGCAGTTCTTC. Supplemented by reference TRBV5-4 and TRBJ2-1, the full variable domain reads ETGVTQSPTHLIKTRGQQVTLRCSSQSGHNTVSWYQQALGQGPQFIFQYYREEENGRGNFPPRFSGLQFPNYSSELNVNALELDDSALYLCASSLILAHNEQFFGPGTRLTVL.

J is TRBJ1-1 and V is TRBV28; a possible D gene is TRBD1 (6 bases). The CDR3 contains 12 residues. Germline CDR1 is MDHEN and CDR2 is SYDVKM. V shed 3 bases and J shed 8 bases, with 10 bases lying between them. The CDR3 nucleotides are TGTGCCAGCAGTTTGTGGGGGGGCGAAGCTTTCTTT. Its translation is CASSLWGGEAFF. Full variable domain (rest looked up from reference TRBV28 and TRBJ1-1): DVKVTQSSRYLVKRTGEKVFLECVQDMDHENMFWYRQDPGLGLRLIYFSYDVKMKEKGDIPEGYSVSREKKERFSLILESASTNQTSMYLCASSLWGGEAFFGQGTRLTVV.

The chain is built from TRBV5-1 and TRBJ2-3; 7 bases map to TRBD2. Trimming at V came to 0 bases and at J to 4 bases, leaving 5 bases not matched to a gene. Per germline, CDR1 SGHRS and CDR2 YFSETQ. This CDR3 comprises 15 residues. CDR3 sequence: CASSLGREIADTQYF. The CDR3 region has the DNA TGCGCCAGCAGCTTGGGGCGGGAGATAGCAGATACGCAGTATTTT.

This CDR3 reads CATSVSTDTQYF. DNA for the CDR3: TGTGCCACCAGTGTAAGCACAGATACGCAGTATTTT. The chain employs TRBV24-1 and TRBJ2-3; D unresolved. Germline V gene lookup returns CDR1 KGHDR and CDR2 SFDVKD. The CDR3 loop spans 12 amino acids. The germline V and J ends were trimmed by 5 bases and 0 bases, with 2 bases remaining between them.

This CDR3 reads CASSTRGGSYEQYF. The CDR3 nucleotides read TGTGCCAGCAGTACTCGGGGAGGCTCCTACGAGCAGTACTTC. This rearrangement joins TRBV6-5 to TRBJ2-7, with D tentatively TRBD2 (6 bases). The CDR3 contains 14 residues. V shed 5 bases and J shed 0 bases, with 11 bases lying between them. CDR1 MNHEY and CDR2 SVGAGI come from the germline V gene.

J is TRBJ2-1 and V is TRBV4-3, with 9 bases aligning to TRBD2. The germline V gene encodes CDR1 LGHNA and CDR2 YSLEER. The CDR3 runs 16 residues. J gave up 4 bases and V 0 bases, and 4 bases lay outside the gene matches. The CDR3 loop is CASSQDWREGYNEQFF. CDR3 nucleotide sequence: TGCGCCAGCAGCCAAGATTGGCGGGAGGGATACAATGAGCAGTTCTTC.

The rearrangement joins TRBV11-2 to TRBJ2-1, with 7 nucleotides matching TRBD2. The CDR3 spans 15 residues. V was pared by 0 bases and J by 6 bases, with 5 bases of the junction left unmatched. The germline CDR1 and CDR2 sequences are SGHAT and FQNNGV. Here the CDR3 reads CASSLDRASGNEQFF. The DNA for the CDR3 is TGTGCCAGCAGCTTAGATCGGGCTAGCGGCAATGAGCAGTTCTTC.

The V call is TRBV5-1, the J call TRBJ2-5; a possible D gene is TRBD2 (5 bases). Trimming stripped 7 bases from V and 1 base from J, with 26 bases between. Germline CDR1 SGHRS, CDR2 YFSETQ. The CDR3 extends over 18 amino acids. The CDR3 loop reads CASQPGVVGLGIQETQYF. The CDR3 DNA is TGCGCCAGCCAGCCCGGGGTGGTTGGACTGGGCATCCAAGAGACCCAGTACTTC.

This clone has only one observation. The chain recombines TRBV9 with TRBJ2-2; 8 positions agree with TRBD2. CDR3 length: 15 residues. Looked up from germline, CDR1 is SGDLS and CDR2 is YYNGEE. V lost 4 bases to trimming and J lost 7 bases; unmatched junction nucleotides: 9. CDR3 DNA: TGTGCCAGCAGCACCCCGGGACTAGACCACGGGGAGCTGTTTTTT. Translating gives CASSTPGLDHGELFF. The full variable domain, rest sourced from reference TRBV9 and TRBJ2-2, is DSGVTQTPKHLITATGQRVTLRCSPRSGDLSVYWYQQSLDQGLQFLIQYYNGEERAKGNILERFSAQQFPDLHSELNLSSLELGDSALYFCASSTPGLDHGELFFGEGSRLTVL.

This chain's CDR3 is CASSPQSTLSYEQYF. As DNA, the CDR3 is TGTGCCAGCTCACCTCAATCGACACTCTCCTACGAGCAGTACTTC. V gene TRBV18 combines with J gene TRBJ2-7; D is uncertain. The CDR3 extends over 15 amino acids. Trimming shortened V by 3 bases and J by 0 bases, and 12 bases separated the two germline ends. Germline CDR1 reads KGHSH; CDR2 reads LQKENI.

The J gene is TRBJ2-3, the V gene TRBV27; possible D gene TRBD1, 5 bases. Germline V lookup: CDR1 MNHEY, CDR2 SMNVEV (reference sequence). The CDR3 spans 17 residues. V was shortened by 4 bases and J by 4 bases, with 21 bases between the two germline ends. The CDR3, as DNA: TGTGCCAGCAGTTCTAGACGGACAAGCACGTGGGCAGATACGCAGTATTTT. Translated: CASSSRRTSTWADTQYF.

The J gene is TRBJ2-5, the V gene TRBV7-3; perhaps TRBD1 as D (6 bases). The CDR3 extends over 15 amino acids. Germline assignment: CDR1 SGHTA and CDR2 FQGTGA. Trimming stripped 2 bases from V and 0 bases from J, with 10 bases between. The CDR3 DNA is TGTGCCAGCAGCTTAGCAGGACAGCACCAAGAGACCCAGTACTTC. It translates to CASSLAGQHQETQYF. Drawing the rest from reference TRBV7-3 and TRBJ2-5, the complete variable domain is GAGVSQTPSNKVTEKGKYVELRCDPISGHTALYWYRQSLGQGPEFLIYFQGTGAADDSGLPNDRFFAVRPEGSVSTLKIQRTERGDSAVYLCASSLAGQHQETQYFGPGTRLLVL.

This clone was observed a single time. The chain couples TRBV3-1 (or the pseudogene TRBV3-2) to TRBJ2-7; D not certain. The germline V and J ends were trimmed by 2 bases and 3 bases, with 8 bases remaining between them. The germline V gene encodes CDR1 LGHDT and CDR2 YNNKEL (reference sequence). The CDR3 is made up of 13 amino acids. CDR3 sequence reads: CASSQMVGYEQYF. CDR3 sequence (DNA): TGTGCCAGCAGCCAAATGGTCGGCTACGAGCAGTACTTC.

The J gene is TRBJ2-7, the V gene TRBV7-8; D perhaps matches TRBD1 (5 bases). Germline-derived CDR1 and CDR2 are SGHVS and FQNEAQ. V shed 5 bases and J shed 6 bases, with 20 bases lying between them. This CDR3 has 15 residues. CDR3 DNA sequence: TGTGCCAGCAGCCCCAGAGCCACAGGTCTTCGCGAGCAGTACTTC. Its translation is CASSPRATGLREQYF.

The J gene is TRBJ2-7, the V gene TRBV4-3; D possibly corresponds to TRBD2 (6 bases). Germline loops: CDR1 LGHNA, CDR2 YSLEER. Trimming shortened V by 3 bases and J by 4 bases, and 10 bases separated the two germline ends. The CDR3 covers 13 residues. The DNA for the CDR3 is TGCGCCAGCAGCCAGGCTCGGGGGTACGAGCAGTACTTC. Translated, it gives CASSQARGYEQYF.

This clone was seen only once. The chain combines TRBV2 with TRBJ1-1; TRBD1 might be the D (5 bases). Germline CDR1 reads SNHLY; CDR2 reads FYNNEI. The CDR3 loop spans 14 amino acids. The germline V and J ends were trimmed by 6 bases and 1 base, with 12 bases remaining between them. The CDR3 coding sequence is TGTGCCAGCAGAGTCGGCGGGGCGAACACTGAAGCTTTCTTT. Its translation: CASRVGGANTEAFF.

This clone was observed a handful of times. This chain links TRBV4-3 with TRBJ2-1; tentatively, D is TRBD2 (6 bases). Trimming stripped 0 bases from V and 9 bases from J, with 9 bases between. Germline V gene sequence: CDR1 LGHNA, CDR2 YSLEER. The CDR3 is made up of 13 amino acids. The CDR3 DNA follows: TGCGCCAGCAGCCAAGAATGGAGGGGTGAGCAGTTCTTC. Translation gives CASSQEWRGEQFF.

This chain connects TRBV14 to TRBJ1-5, with D maybe TRBD1 (5 bases). This CDR3 is built from 19 residues. Germline V gene data show CDR1 as SGHDN and CDR2 as FVKESK. Trimming cost V 0 bases and J 9 bases, with 27 bases left between them. The CDR3 sequence: CASSQENPFIGHGFRPQHF. The CDR3 DNA reads as TGTGCCAGCAGCCAAGAAAATCCCTTTATAGGACACGGATTTCGGCCCCAGCATTTT.

This clone showed up just once. The chain recombines TRBV27 with TRBJ2-3; D is unresolved. CDR1 is MNHEY, CDR2 SMNVEV, per germline (reference sequence). The CDR3 covers 16 residues. V lost 6 bases and J 6 bases, leaving 22 bases between the germline ends. CDR3 nucleotide sequence: TGTGCCAGCAGAACCATGCCTATTTCTCCCTGGGATACGCAGTATTTT. This sequence encodes CASRTMPISPWDTQYF.

This chain uses TRBV10-3 with TRBJ2-7; TRBD2 matches 7 bases. Germline CDR1 reads ENHRY; CDR2 reads SYGVKD. The CDR3 covers 14 residues. V was pared by 7 bases and J by 5 bases, with 11 bases of the junction left unmatched. CDR3 nucleotides: TGTGCCATCACCGGGGCGGGAGATTCTAACGAGCAGTACTTC. This translates into CAITGAGDSNEQYF.

The chain joins TRBV7-2 to TRBJ2-3, with 15 nucleotides matching TRBD2. Germline trimming cut 5 bases from V and 2 bases from J; bases unmatched to any gene: 8. CDR1 is SGHTA and CDR2 is FQGNSA in the germline V gene. The CDR3 contains 18 residues. The CDR3 loop is CASSKMGLAGGTTDTQYF. The DNA of the CDR3 is TGTGCCAGCAGCAAAATGGGACTAGCGGGAGGCACCACAGATACGCAGTATTTT.

The chain couples TRBV3-1 (or the pseudogene TRBV3-2) to TRBJ2-3; D is perhaps TRBD1 (5 bases). The V gene's germline CDR1 is LGHDT and CDR2 YNNKEL (reference sequence). Trimming took off 0 bases at V and 4 bases at J, with 8 bases between the two ends. This CDR3 spans 14 amino acids. CDR3 residues: CASSQEAGSDTQYF. CDR3 coding DNA: TGTGCCAGCAGCCAAGAAGCAGGGTCAGATACGCAGTATTTT.

The chain links TRBV30 to TRBJ2-3; TRBD2 agrees at 10 bases. Per germline, CDR1 GTSNPN and CDR2 SVGIG (reference sequence). The CDR3 runs 15 residues. The junction had 7 bases not matched to a gene; V was cut back by 3 bases and J by 4 bases. Written as DNA, the CDR3 is TGTGCCTGGAGAAAGGGACTAGCGAGGGCAGATACGCAGTATTTT. Translating it yields CAWRKGLARADTQYF.

The DNA for the CDR3 is TGTGCCAGCAGCTTTGGGACTAGCGGATACTACGAGCAGTACTTC. This sequence encodes CASSFGTSGYYEQYF. The rearrangement uses TRBV7-8 and TRBJ2-7; 11 bases align to TRBD2. Germline V lookup: CDR1 SGHVS, CDR2 FQNEAQ. V dropped 3 bases and J dropped 3; count of bases not matched to a gene: 4. The CDR3 contains 15 residues.

This clone occurred once. The chain has TRBV9 and TRBJ1-3; D is possibly TRBD1 (6 bases). Deletions cut 3 bases from V and 2 bases from J, with 15 bases between. Germline V gene sequence: CDR1 SGDLS, CDR2 YYNGEE. The CDR3 contains 16 residues. CDR3 residues: CASSAPGEGAGNTIYF. The CDR3 nucleotides read TGTGCCAGCAGCGCGCCCGGCGAGGGGGCTGGAAACACCATATATTTT.

As DNA, the CDR3 is TGTGCCAGCAGTCTGACTGGAGACACTGAAGCTTTCTTT. Residues: CASSLTGDTEAFF. V is TRBV2 and J is TRBJ1-1; unclear D gene. V lost 5 bases and J 3 bases, leaving 10 bases between the germline ends. CDR1 SNHLY and CDR2 FYNNEI come from the germline V gene. CDR3 length: 13 residues.

V usage is TRBV6-5 and J usage is TRBJ2-3; TRBD2 is a possible D gene (5 bases). CDR1 is MNHEY and CDR2 is SVGAGI in the germline V gene. This CDR3 region has 11 residues. Here the CDR3 DNA reads TGTTCCTTTAGCGACACAGATACGCAGTATTTT. Amino acid sequence: CSFSDTDTQYF.

The V gene is TRBV6-5, the J gene TRBJ2-3, with no clear D. Germline V gene lookup returns CDR1 MNHEY and CDR2 SVGAGI. CDR3 length equals 14 residues. V gave up 2 bases and J gave up 5 bases, with 11 bases separating them. This chain's CDR3 is CASSYDSRGDTQYF. The CDR3 nucleotides read TGTGCCAGCAGTTACGACTCCCGAGGAGATACGCAGTATTTT.

The chain has TRBV28 and TRBJ1-5; D gene ambiguous. Germline lookup yields CDR1 MDHEN and CDR2 SYDVKM. Trimming shortened V by 2 bases and J by 6 bases, and 5 bases separated the two germline ends. CDR3 length: 12 amino acids. As DNA, the CDR3 is TGTGCCAGCAGTTTAGGCTCTCAGCCCCAGCATTTT. It encodes CASSLGSQPQHF. The variable domain in full, completed from reference TRBV28 and TRBJ1-5, reads DVKVTQSSRYLVKRTGEKVFLECVQDMDHENMFWYRQDPGLGLRLIYFSYDVKMKEKGDIPEGYSVSREKKERFSLILESASTNQTSMYLCASSLGSQPQHFGDGTRLSIL.

The chain links TRBV28 to TRBJ1-4; the D gene is possibly TRBD1 (5 bases). The V gene lost 4 bases and the J gene lost 6 bases, with 12 bases spanning the gap. This CDR3 spans 14 amino acids. The V gene's germline CDR1 is MDHEN and CDR2 SYDVKM. CDR3: CASSYQGGDEKLFF. The CDR3 coding sequence is TGTGCCAGCAGTTACCAGGGAGGGGATGAAAAACTGTTTTTT.

The V gene is TRBV5-4, the J gene TRBJ2-1; 7 bases map to TRBD2. The CDR3 extends over 16 amino acids. V lost 2 bases to trimming and J lost 3 bases; unmatched junction nucleotides: 8. The germline gives CDR1 SGHNT, CDR2 YYREEE (reference sequence). The CDR3: CASSFGGTINYNEQFF. CDR3 DNA: TGTGCCAGCAGCTTTGGGGGGACTATTAACTACAATGAGCAGTTCTTC.